Listed below are T cell receptor beta chains from one sample, sequenced in a study of identical twins. TCRdb re-derived calls from the 5' RACE reads in MiXCR, one entry per CDR3 protein. This table has around 960,000 distinct CDR3 sequences, 9% to 15% appearing once. Another study also made use of these data, one on yellow fever vaccine responses in identical twins.

The material sequenced was PBMCs. These TCRs come from a woman under 30 in good health. Each CDR3 is given with its conserved first and last residue. D genes are given only for firm matches. Not all rows give a size; the values are once, few, many and, for expanded clones, a class.

cdr3_aa: CASSGGGLAGLGSSYNEQFF
cdr3_nt: TGTGCCAGCAGTGGGGGAGGACTAGCGGGCCTGGGGAGCTCCTACAATGAGCAGTTCTTC
clone_size: .
j_call: TRBJ2-1
v_call: TRBV25-1
d_call: TRBD2

cdr3_aa: CSAQILSYNEQFF
cdr3_nt: TGCAGCGCCCAGATTCTCTCCTACAATGAGCAGTTCTTC
clone_size: few
j_call: TRBJ2-1
v_call: TRBV29-1
d_call: .

cdr3_aa: CSARRTSGSQNIQYF
cdr3_nt: TGCAGTGCTAGAAGGACTAGCGGGAGTCAAAACATTCAGTACTTC
clone_size: few
j_call: TRBJ2-4
v_call: TRBV20-1
d_call: TRBD2

cdr3_aa: CASSPGLAGLPYNEQFF
cdr3_nt: TGTGCCAGCAGCCCGGGACTAGCGGGGTTACCCTACAATGAGCAGTTCTTC
clone_size: .
j_call: TRBJ2-1
v_call: TRBV14
d_call: TRBD2

cdr3_aa: CASSLASGTSVYEQYF
cdr3_nt: TGTGCCAGCAGCTTAGCTTCCGGGACTAGCGTCTACGAGCAGTACTTC
clone_size: few
j_call: TRBJ2-7
v_call: TRBV13
d_call: TRBD2

cdr3_aa: CSASRLQETQYF
cdr3_nt: TGCAGTGCTAGTAGGCTACAAGAGACCCAGTACTTC
clone_size: .
j_call: TRBJ2-5
v_call: TRBV20-1
d_call: .

cdr3_aa: CASSSDSLSNQPQHF
cdr3_nt: TGTGCCAGCAGCTCGGACAGTCTCAGCAATCAGCCCCAGCATTTT
clone_size: .
j_call: TRBJ1-5
v_call: TRBV7-9
d_call: .

cdr3_aa: CASSPGTGSTGELFF
cdr3_nt: TGTGCCAGCAGTCCCGGGACAGGGTCAACCGGGGAGCTGTTTTTT
clone_size: .
j_call: TRBJ2-2
v_call: TRBV6-1
d_call: TRBD1

cdr3_aa: CASSPAATNEKLFF
cdr3_nt: TGTGCCAGCAGCCCAGCAGCAACTAATGAAAAACTGTTTTTT
clone_size: many
j_call: TRBJ1-4
v_call: TRBV9
d_call: .

cdr3_aa: CASSVQGVSDGYTF
cdr3_nt: TGCGCCAGCAGCGTTCAGGGAGTTAGCGATGGCTACACCTTC
clone_size: .
j_call: TRBJ1-2
v_call: TRBV5-1
d_call: .

cdr3_aa: CASRRLAGDSGEQFF
cdr3_nt: TGTGCCAGCAGGCGACTAGCGGGAGATAGTGGTGAGCAGTTCTTC
clone_size: .
j_call: TRBJ2-1
v_call: TRBV2
d_call: TRBD2

cdr3_aa: CASSSRGATNEKLFF
cdr3_nt: TGTGCCAGCAGCTCGCGGGGAGCAACTAATGAAAAACTGTTTTTT
clone_size: .
j_call: TRBJ1-4
v_call: TRBV7-9
d_call: .

cdr3_aa: CASSPSGQVNTEAFF
cdr3_nt: TGTGCCAGCAGTCCCTCAGGACAGGTGAACACTGAAGCTTTCTTT
clone_size: many
j_call: TRBJ1-1
v_call: TRBV12-3/TRBV12-4
d_call: TRBD1

cdr3_aa: CASSISGTSGLAKNIQYF
cdr3_nt: TGTGCCAGTAGTATTTCCGGGACTAGCGGGTTAGCCAAAAACATTCAGTACTTC
clone_size: .
j_call: TRBJ2-4
v_call: TRBV19
d_call: TRBD2

cdr3_aa: CASSNSLDYGYTF
cdr3_nt: TGTGCCAGCAGTAACTCCCTCGACTATGGCTACACCTTC
clone_size: .
j_call: TRBJ1-2
v_call: TRBV25-1
d_call: .

cdr3_aa: CSGSGAEDTQYF
cdr3_nt: TGCAGTGGCAGCGGGGCTGAGGATACGCAGTATTTT
clone_size: .
j_call: TRBJ2-3
v_call: TRBV20-1
d_call: TRBD2

cdr3_aa: CASRSWLNFYEQFF
cdr3_nt: TGTGCCAGCAGGTCCTGGCTAAATTTCTATGAGCAGTTCTTC
clone_size: many
j_call: TRBJ2-1
v_call: TRBV6-1
d_call: .

cdr3_aa: CASHWRRTSGGLETQYF
cdr3_nt: TGTGCCAGCCACTGGCGCCGGACTAGCGGGGGGCTAGAGACCCAGTACTTC
clone_size: few
j_call: TRBJ2-5
v_call: TRBV6-1
d_call: TRBD2

cdr3_aa: CASSQTKAGAHTDTQYF
cdr3_nt: TGTGCCAGCAGCCAAACCAAAGCGGGGGCCCACACAGATACGCAGTATTTT
clone_size: many
j_call: TRBJ2-3
v_call: TRBV12-3/TRBV12-4
d_call: TRBD2

cdr3_aa: CASTLGGGLTGELFF
cdr3_nt: TGTGCCAGCACCCTCGGCGGAGGGTTAACCGGGGAGCTGTTTTTT
clone_size: .
j_call: TRBJ2-2
v_call: TRBV12-3/TRBV12-4
d_call: .

cdr3_aa: CASRLTGLAVEQFF
cdr3_nt: TGTGCCAGCAGACTGACGGGACTAGCCGTGGAGCAGTTCTTC
clone_size: .
j_call: TRBJ2-1
v_call: TRBV13
d_call: TRBD2

cdr3_aa: CSAKGTASYEQYF
cdr3_nt: TGCAGTGCTAAGGGGACGGCGTCCTACGAGCAGTACTTC
clone_size: few
j_call: TRBJ2-7
v_call: TRBV20-1
d_call: .

cdr3_aa: CASSLQYPGEKLFF
cdr3_nt: TGTGCCAGCAGTTTGCAGTACCCGGGTGAAAAACTGTTTTTT
clone_size: few
j_call: TRBJ1-4
v_call: TRBV12-3/TRBV12-4
d_call: .

cdr3_aa: CSALQGLQETQYF
cdr3_nt: TGCAGTGCTCTACAGGGACTCCAAGAGACCCAGTACTTC
clone_size: .
j_call: TRBJ2-5
v_call: TRBV20-1
d_call: .

cdr3_aa: CASSEAGRARYGYTF
cdr3_nt: TGTGCCAGCAGTGAAGCGGGCAGGGCCCGATATGGCTACACCTTC
clone_size: .
j_call: TRBJ1-2
v_call: TRBV2
d_call: .

cdr3_aa: CASSPGLAGVEFKNGYNEQFF
cdr3_nt: TGTGCCAGCAGCCCGGGACTAGCGGGAGTTGAATTTAAAAACGGATACAATGAGCAGTTCTTC
clone_size: few
j_call: TRBJ2-1
v_call: TRBV28
d_call: TRBD2

cdr3_aa: CSARDWFGGGSSTDTQYF
cdr3_nt: TGCAGTGCTAGAGATTGGTTCGGCGGGGGGTCCAGCACAGATACGCAGTATTTT
clone_size: .
j_call: TRBJ2-3
v_call: TRBV20-1
d_call: TRBD2

cdr3_aa: CATRLDSNQPQHF
cdr3_nt: TGTGCCACCCGGCTGGATAGCAATCAGCCCCAGCATTTT
clone_size: .
j_call: TRBJ1-5
v_call: TRBV6-1
d_call: .

cdr3_aa: CASSPTSGSPTDTQYF
cdr3_nt: TGTGCCAGCAGTCCTACTAGCGGCAGCCCAACAGATACGCAGTATTTT
clone_size: .
j_call: TRBJ2-3
v_call: TRBV28
d_call: TRBD2

cdr3_aa: CASSPLTTANGYTF
cdr3_nt: TGTGCCAGCAGCCCCTTAACGACGGCTAATGGCTACACCTTC
clone_size: .
j_call: TRBJ1-2
v_call: TRBV7-8
d_call: .

cdr3_aa: CASSLYEIRGAFF
cdr3_nt: TGTGCCAGCAGCTTATATGAGATCCGTGGGGCTTTCTTT
clone_size: few
j_call: TRBJ1-1
v_call: TRBV7-2
d_call: .

cdr3_aa: CASSQDVNQDLTSTDTQYF
cdr3_nt: TGTGCCAGCAGCCAAGATGTTAACCAGGACTTGACTAGCACAGATACGCAGTATTTT
clone_size: .
j_call: TRBJ2-3
v_call: TRBV4-2
d_call: .

cdr3_aa: CASGRDLAGDEQFF
cdr3_nt: TGTGCCAGCGGGCGGGACCTTGCGGGGGATGAGCAGTTCTTC
clone_size: few
j_call: TRBJ2-1
v_call: TRBV7-8
d_call: TRBD2

cdr3_aa: CASSLIGEEQFF
cdr3_nt: TGTGCCAGCAGCTTAATAGGGGAGGAGCAGTTCTTC
clone_size: few
j_call: TRBJ2-1
v_call: TRBV7-9
d_call: .

cdr3_aa: CASSVTGGSTQETQYF
cdr3_nt: TGTGCCAGCAGCGTAACTGGCGGGAGCACTCAAGAGACCCAGTACTTC
clone_size: .
j_call: TRBJ2-5
v_call: TRBV9
d_call: TRBD2

cdr3_aa: CAISEGRALSSGANVLTF
cdr3_nt: TGTGCCATCAGTGAGGGTAGGGCGTTAAGCTCTGGGGCCAACGTCCTGACTTTC
clone_size: .
j_call: TRBJ2-6
v_call: TRBV10-3
d_call: .

cdr3_aa: CASSQDPKETQYF
cdr3_nt: TGCGCCAGCAGCCAAGACCCGAAAGAGACCCAGTACTTC
clone_size: few
j_call: TRBJ2-5
v_call: TRBV4-1
d_call: .

cdr3_aa: CASRSETRLVFF
cdr3_nt: TGCGCCAGCCGGTCCGAAACCAGACTTGTTTTCTTT
clone_size: many
j_call: TRBJ1-1
v_call: TRBV10-2
d_call: .

cdr3_aa: CASSFGQGRSYEQYF
cdr3_nt: TGTGCCAGCAGTTTTGGACAGGGGAGGTCCTACGAGCAGTACTTC
clone_size: few
j_call: TRBJ2-7
v_call: TRBV12-3/TRBV12-4
d_call: TRBD1

cdr3_aa: CASSGTGRTEPYEQYF
cdr3_nt: TGCGCCAGCAGCGGGACAGGCAGAACGGAACCTTACGAGCAGTACTTC
clone_size: few
j_call: TRBJ2-7
v_call: TRBV5-1
d_call: TRBD1

cdr3_aa: CASSLLEELFF
cdr3_nt: TGTGCCAGCAGCTTACTGGAGGAGCTGTTTTTT
clone_size: .
j_call: TRBJ2-2
v_call: TRBV7-9
d_call: .

cdr3_aa: CAISEPLLAGEGTDTQYF
cdr3_nt: TGTGCCATCAGTGAACCGTTACTAGCGGGAGAGGGCACAGATACGCAGTATTTT
clone_size: few
j_call: TRBJ2-3
v_call: TRBV10-3
d_call: TRBD2

cdr3_aa: CASSWGQGETQYF
cdr3_nt: TGTGCCAGCAGCTGGGGACAGGGTGAGACCCAGTACTTC
clone_size: .
j_call: TRBJ2-5
v_call: TRBV5-5
d_call: TRBD1

cdr3_aa: CAISPSLGEASYEQYF
cdr3_nt: TGTGCCATCAGTCCAAGCCTAGGGGAGGCCTCCTACGAGCAGTACTTC
clone_size: many
j_call: TRBJ2-7
v_call: TRBV10-3
d_call: .

cdr3_aa: CASSLERQEGPPLHF
cdr3_nt: TGTGCCAGCAGTTTAGAGCGGCAGGAGGGACCCCCCCTCCACTTT
clone_size: .
j_call: TRBJ1-6
v_call: TRBV12-3/TRBV12-4
d_call: .

cdr3_aa: CASSLDLRPGELFF
cdr3_nt: TGTGCCAGCAGCTTAGATCTGAGGCCCGGGGAGCTGTTTTTT
clone_size: once
j_call: TRBJ2-2
v_call: TRBV11-3
d_call: .